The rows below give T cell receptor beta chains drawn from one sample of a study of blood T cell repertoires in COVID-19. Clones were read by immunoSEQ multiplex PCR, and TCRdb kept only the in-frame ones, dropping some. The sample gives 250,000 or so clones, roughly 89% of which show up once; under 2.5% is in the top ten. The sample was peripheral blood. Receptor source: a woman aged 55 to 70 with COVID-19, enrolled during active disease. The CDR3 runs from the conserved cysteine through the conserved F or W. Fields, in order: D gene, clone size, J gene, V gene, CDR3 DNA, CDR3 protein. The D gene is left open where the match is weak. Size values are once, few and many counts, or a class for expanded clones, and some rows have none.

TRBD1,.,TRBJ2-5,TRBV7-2,TGTGCCAGCAGCGCGATCGGGACAGGGTTTGGGGAGACCCAGTACTTC,CASSAIGTGFGETQYF
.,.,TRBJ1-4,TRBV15,TGTGCCACCAGCAGACAATTAGGGGCCCATGAAAAACTGTTTTTT,CATSRQLGAHEKLFF
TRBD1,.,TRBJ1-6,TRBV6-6,TGTGCCAGCAGTTACCCGGGGAAGGGACAGCTACTTTGG,CASSYPGKGQLLW
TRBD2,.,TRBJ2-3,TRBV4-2,TGTGCCAGCAGCCAAGACCCGGGGGGGCGGGGGACCACAGATACGCAGTATTTT,CASSQDPGGRGTTDTQYF
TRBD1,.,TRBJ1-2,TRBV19,TGTGCCAGTCGACGACAGGGTTATGGCTACACCTTC,CASRRQGYGYTF
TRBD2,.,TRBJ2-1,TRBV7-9,TGTGCCAGCAGCCTATCGACTAGCGGCAATGAGCAGTTCTTC,CASSLSTSGNEQFF
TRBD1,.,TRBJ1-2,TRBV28,TGTGCCAGCAGTTTATCCCGCGAGGGACAGGGGACCTTCTATGGCTACACCTTC,CASSLSREGQGTFYGYTF
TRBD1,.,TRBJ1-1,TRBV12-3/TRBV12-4,TGTGCCAGCAGTTTATGGGACAGGGGGCACGCTTTCTTT,CASSLWDRGHAFF
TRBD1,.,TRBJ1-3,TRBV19,TGTGCCAGTAGTCCGGACAGGAGCTCTGGAAACACCATATATTTT,CASSPDRSSGNTIYF
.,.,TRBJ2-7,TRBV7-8,TGTGCCAGCAGCCCGGACAGCCACGAGCAGTACTTC,CASSPDSHEQYF
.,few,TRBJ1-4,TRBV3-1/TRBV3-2,TGTGCCAGCAGCCTACAGGGCGAAAATGAAAAACTGTTTTTT,CASSLQGENEKLFF
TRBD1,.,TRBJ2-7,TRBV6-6,TGTGCCAGCAACGAAAGGGCAGGGGGAAATGAGCAGTACTTC,CASNERAGGNEQYF
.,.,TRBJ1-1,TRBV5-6,TGTGCCAGCAGCACCAGGGGACACTCAAGAGGCGCTTTCTTT,CASSTRGHSRGAFF
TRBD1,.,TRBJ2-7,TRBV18,TGTGCCAGCTCACCAGCCGGGCAGGGGGCTTACGAGCAGTACTTC,CASSPAGQGAYEQYF
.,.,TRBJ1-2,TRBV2,TGTGCCAGCAGCGTACAGGGCACTAACTATGGCTACACCTTC,CASSVQGTNYGYTF
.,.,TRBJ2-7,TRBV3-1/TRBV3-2,TGTGCCAGCAGCCAAGATATTGGGCTAGCCCAGTACGAGCAGTACTTC,CASSQDIGLAQYEQYF